One and the same sample provided the 13 T cell receptor beta chains below, sequenced in a study of tumor and adjacent non-tumor tissue in lung cancer. The template was RNA from unsorted bulk tissue. The normal lung tissue was taken more than 3 cm from the tumor edge. TCRbeta libraries were built with three rounds of nested PCR, modified from ARM-PCR. MiXCR, run by TCRdb on the multiplex PCR reads, gives a single entry per CDR3 protein. The repertoire holds 35,000 to 55,000 distinct CDR3 sequences, with approximately 57% as singletons. Sequencing was done on a sample of distant non-tumor lung tissue. These receptors came from a man over 45 with non-small cell lung cancer.

This clonotype was recorded many times. The chain has TRBV6-1 and TRBJ2-1; 8 bases match TRBD2. CDR1 is MNHNS, CDR2 SASEGT, per germline. CDR3 length: 16 amino acids. J gave up 4 bases and V 2 bases, and 7 bases lay outside the gene matches. CDR3 protein: CASSELGLGGYNEQFF. CDR3 DNA: TGTGCCAGCAGTGAATTGGGACTAGGGGGTTACAATGAGCAGTTCTTC.

This clonotype was seen a few times. The junction departs from the called germline gene at one end, perhaps through a read error. The V and J genes are TRBV7-9 and TRBJ2-5; TRBD1 agrees at 7 bases. CDR1 and CDR2 (germline): SEHNR, FQNEAQ (reference sequence). This CDR3 has 14 amino acids. CDR3 nucleotides: TGTGCCAGCAGTCCACTGGGACAGCAAGAGACCCAGCACTTC. Translating gives CASSPLGQQETQHF.

Regarding this clonotype: Just one base apart from a much larger clone, this may be a read error. This CDR3 is missing its conserved last phenylalanine or tryptophan, likely due to a read error. This chain joins TRBV11-1 and TRBJ1-6; D is undetermined. Trimming stripped 1 base from V and 10 bases from J, with 11 bases between. Germline V CDR1 and CDR2: SGHAT, FQDESV (reference sequence). The CDR3 spans 14 residues. This chain's CDR3 is CASSLEDLDSPLHL. CDR3 coding DNA: TGTGCCAGCAGCTTAGAGGATTTGGACTCACCCCTCCACCTT.

Concerning this clonotype itself: At one end the junction does not follow the germline gene, possibly because of a read error. The rearrangement joins TRBV5-1 to TRBJ1-1; D unclear. The CDR3 covers 14 residues. The germline CDR1 and CDR2 sequences are SGHRS and YFSETQ. The CDR3 spells CPSSLGLLNTEAFF. CDR3 in DNA: TGCCCCAGCAGCTTAGGCCTCTTGAACACTGAAGCTTTCTTT.

For this clonotype: A much more abundant neighbour one base away suggests this may be a read error. This sequence joins TRBV28 and TRBJ2-7, with D possibly being TRBD1 (5 bases). The CDR3 totals 14 residues. Germline CDR1 is MDHEN and CDR2 is SYDVKM. The CDR3 loop is CASSYSGKGYEQHF. Written as DNA, the CDR3 is TGTGCCAGCAGTTACTCAGGGAAAGGCTACGAGCAGCACTTC.

The chain links TRBV11-2 to TRBJ2-3; D possibly corresponds to TRBD1 (5 bases). Germline lookup yields CDR1 SGHAT and CDR2 FQNNGV. The CDR3 consists of 15 residues. The V end was cut by 9 bases, the J end by 10 bases, with 26 bases between. The chain's CDR3 is CASNTPGNVGDAQYF. CDR3 bases: TGTGCCAGTAACACCCCAGGGAATGTGGGCGATGCGCAGTATTTT.

As concerns this clonotype: Germline is not matched at one junction end, which may reflect a read error. V is TRBV11-2 and J is TRBJ2-1; 8 bases match TRBD1. CDR1 and CDR2 from the germline V gene are SGHAT and FQNNGV. CDR3 length: 17 residues. CDR3 in DNA: TGTGCCGGCAGCTTAGACCAGGACAGGGTACCCTACAATGAGCAGTTCTTC. Translated, it gives CAGSLDQDRVPYNEQFF. Full variable domain (rest looked up from reference TRBV11-2 and TRBJ2-1): EAGVAQSPRYKIIEKRQSVAFWCNPISGHATLYWYQQILGQGPKLLIQFQNNGVVDDSQLPKDRFSAERLKGVDSTLKIQPAKLEDSAVYLCAGSLDQDRVPYNEQFFGPGTRLTVL.

There are many counts of this clonotype. The gene calls are TRBV6-1 and TRBJ1-5; TRBD1 is a possible D gene (5 bases). In germline, CDR1 is MNHNS, CDR2 SASEGT. This CDR3 is built from 15 residues. V lost 7 bases and J 0 bases, leaving 13 bases between the germline ends. CDR3: CASIPTADSNQPQHF. The CDR3 nucleotides read TGTGCCAGCATTCCGACAGCCGATAGCAATCAGCCCCAGCATTTT.

This clonotype appeared many times. This rearrangement joins TRBV28 to TRBJ2-7; 7 bases agree with TRBD1. Germline assignment: CDR1 MDHEN and CDR2 SYDVKM. CDR3 length: 13 residues. Germline trimming cut 7 bases from V and 2 bases from J; bases unmatched to any gene: 5. The CDR3 DNA reads as TGTGCCAGCATTCCGGGACAGACCTACGAGCAGTACTTC. Protein: CASIPGQTYEQYF.

About this clonotype itself: A much larger clone lies a single base off, so this may be a read error. The chain has TRBV20-1 and TRBJ1-5, with TRBD1 matching over 8 bases. The CDR3 totals 16 residues. Germline loops: CDR1 DFQATT, CDR2 SNEGSKA (reference sequence). The CDR3 nucleotides are TGCAGTGCTAGAACCCCAGGGACAGGTAGCAATCAGCCCCTGCATTTT. It is translated as CSARTPGTGSNQPLHF.

This clonotype was counted many times. The chain combines TRBV6-1 with TRBJ2-7; perhaps TRBD1 as D (6 bases). The CDR3 is 16 residues long. Germline V gene sequence: CDR1 MNHNS, CDR2 SASEGT. The V gene lost 0 bases and the J gene lost 1 base, with 13 bases spanning the gap. This CDR3 is CASSEALMDSSYEQYF. The DNA of the CDR3 is TGTGCCAGCAGTGAAGCGCTTATGGACAGTTCCTACGAGCAGTACTTC.

The gene calls are TRBV20-1 and TRBJ2-7; no firm D call. V was cut by 1 base and J by 3 bases, with 10 bases left in between. This CDR3 has 13 amino acids. In germline, CDR1 is DFQATT, CDR2 SNEGSKA (reference sequence). CDR3 sequence (DNA): TGCAGTGCTAGAGGGAGACATGACTACGAGCAGTACTTC. Translation gives CSARGRHDYEQYF.

Concerning this clonotype: The conserved final phenylalanine or tryptophan is absent from the CDR3, which likely points to a read error. No DNA is shown, since the ends of the CDR3 on it are uncertain; the CDR3 is the one TCRdb lists. The chain carries TRBV5-4 and TRBJ2-2; no check of the table's D call, TRBD2, against the DNA was made. CDR1 and CDR2 (germline): SGHNT, YYREEE (reference sequence). Both ends counted, the CDR3 spans 18 residues. Here the CDR3 reads CASSSRSGGLAGTGSCFI.